By frequency in the sample, the clone carrying this TCR beta chain is medium-sized. The antigen remains undetermined. This record belongs to a study of T cell responses to AZD1222 COVID-19 vaccine. Study-wide results and limits: Reportedly, close to half of spike-specific TCRs are directed against unmutated variant regions.

Sequencing used immunoSEQ multiplex PCR; TCRdb keeps in-frame clones, though not all of them. Altogether about 120,000 clones are present, roughly 88% being singletons, with the ten largest covering roughly 1.6%. V was trimmed by 2 bases and J by 7 bases, leaving 9 bases between them. Germline values: CDR1 PRHDT, CDR2 FYEKMQ (reference sequence). This CDR3 region has 13 residues. This clonotype originated in an adult in good health. The V and J genes are TRBV13 and TRBJ1-5; D is ambiguous. This specimen consisted of peripheral blood, obtained on day 0 of AZD1222 vaccination. DNA of the CDR3: TGTGCCAGCAGCTTAAGCATTCGCCAGCCCCAGCATTTT. Translated, it gives CASSLSIRQPQHF. Filled out from reference TRBV13 and TRBJ1-5, the complete variable domain reads AAGVIQSPRHLIKEKRETATLKCYPIPRHDTVYWYQQGPGQDPQFLISFYEKMQSDKGSIPDRFSAQQFSDYHSELNMSSLELGDSALYFCASSLSIRQPQHFGDGTRLSIL.